The rows below give T cell receptor beta chains drawn from one sample of a study of shared clonotypes between healthy human individuals. Data came from immunoSEQ multiplex PCR; TCRdb stores just in-frame clones and leaves some out. The repertoire holds over a million clones, with 96% as singletons. The sequencing input was naive CD4+ T cells sorted from blood. Receptors originate from a man aged 25 to 40 in good health. CDR3s include the opening cysteine and the closing phenylalanine or tryptophan. D genes are given only for firm matches. Size values are once, few and many counts, or a class for expanded clones, and some rows have none.

-	TRBD1	TRBV7-9	TRBJ1-1	TGTGCCAGCAGAATCCAAGGACAGGGGTCTATGAACACTGAAGCTTTCTTT	CASRIQGQGSMNTEAFF
-	-	TRBV30	TRBJ1-1	TGTGCCTGGTCCATTAGAGGTGAAGCTTTCTTT	CAWSIRGEAFF
-	TRBD1	TRBV29-1	TRBJ2-7	TGCAGCGTCACCCAAACAGGGGGAAGCTACGAGCAGTACTTC	CSVTQTGGSYEQYF
-	-	TRBV5-1	TRBJ2-7	TGCGCCAGCAGCTTGGCGGCAGGGGGGGACGAGCAGTACTTC	CASSLAAGGDEQYF
-	TRBD2	TRBV7-9	TRBJ2-3	TGTGCCAGCAGCTTAGGGCGGGAGGGCCATGTAGATACGCAGTATTTT	CASSLGREGHVDTQYF
-	TRBD1	TRBV10-3	TRBJ2-7	TGTGCCATCAGTGAGGCAGGGGGCGAATACGAGCAGTACTTC	CAISEAGGEYEQYF
-	TRBD1	TRBV27	TRBJ1-2	TGTGCCAGCAGTCCACAGGGGAACTATGGCTACACCTTC	CASSPQGNYGYTF
-	-	TRBV5-6	TRBJ2-7	TGTGCCAGCAGCTTGCTGGGGCCCTCCTACGAGCAGTACTTC	CASSLLGPSYEQYF
-	TRBD1	TRBV19	TRBJ1-1	TGTGCCAGTAGTATGGGACAGGGAGGTGTGAACACTGAAGCTTTCTTT	CASSMGQGGVNTEAFF
-	-	TRBV28	TRBJ2-7	TGTGCCAGCAGTTTATGGGGGGTCAGTGGGTTGAGGCAGTACTTC	CASSLWGVSGLRQYF
-	TRBD1	TRBV2	TRBJ1-2	TGTGCCAGCAGTGGGGACAGGAATAACTATGGCTACACCTTC	CASSGDRNNYGYTF
-	-	TRBV5-1	TRBJ2-6	TGCGCCAGCAGCTTGGTGGCCCCTAGGGGCTCTGGGGCCAACGTCCTGACTTTC	CASSLVAPRGSGANVLTF
-	-	TRBV7-2	TRBJ1-5	TGTGCCAGCAGCTTAGGCGGAAATAGCAATCAGCCCCAGCATTTT	CASSLGGNSNQPQHF
-	TRBD2	TRBV5-1	TRBJ2-5	TGCGCCAGCAGAATTAGCGGGCTCCAAGAGACCCAGTACTTC	CASRISGLQETQYF
-	-	TRBV10-3	TRBJ1-1	TGTGCCATCAGTGAGGGACAAATGAACACTGAAGCTTTCTTT	CAISEGQMNTEAFF
-	-	TRBV20-1	TRBJ2-7	TGCAGTGCTAGACTAGCCTACGAGCAGTACTTC	CSARLAYEQYF
-	-	TRBV2	TRBJ1-2	TGTGCCAGCAGTGAACGGGGGGGGTTGAGTTATGGCTACACCTTC	CASSERGGLSYGYTF
-	-	TRBV27	TRBJ2-1	TGTGCCAGCAGTTTAAGGTGGGTAGGGGACAATGAGCAGTTCTTC	CASSLRWVGDNEQFF
-	-	TRBV19	TRBJ1-5	TGTGCCAGTAGTGGAGTCCATCAGCCCCAGCATTTT	CASSGVHQPQHF
-	-	TRBV28	TRBJ2-5	TGTGCCAGCAGTTTATTCCAAGAGACCCAGTACTTC	CASSLFQETQYF
once	-	TRBV5-5	TRBJ1-2	TGTGCCAGCAGCCCCAACCCCACAGAGTATGGCTACACCTTC	CASSPNPTEYGYTF
-	-	TRBV9	TRBJ2-5	TGTGCCAGCAGCGTCACCTGGGGGACACCCAGACAGCAAGAGACCCAGTACTTC	CASSVTWGTPRQQETQYF
-	-	TRBV20-1	TRBJ2-3	TGCAGTGCTCAGACAGATACGCAGTATTTT	CSAQTDTQYF
-	-	TRBV28	TRBJ2-3	TGTGCCAGCAGTATTGGCACAGATACGCAGTATTTT	CASSIGTDTQYF
-	-	TRBV6-4	TRBJ1-5	TGTGCCAGCAGTGCCCCCACCCGGGCAGGGGTTCGGAATCAGCCCCAGCATTTT	CASSAPTRAGVRNQPQHF
-	-	TRBV9	TRBJ2-7	TGTGCCAGCAGCGTAATGGGCACATCTTCCGAGCAGTACTTC	CASSVMGTSSEQYF
-	-	TRBV6-1	TRBJ2-1	TGTGCCAGCAGTGAAATAAAGCGGACATACTACAATGAGCAGTTCTTC	CASSEIKRTYYNEQFF
once	-	TRBV19	TRBJ2-7	TGTGCCAGTAGTATGAGCGCGGAATCGTGGGAGCAGTACTTC	CASSMSAESWEQYF
-	-	TRBV28	TRBJ2-7	TGTGCCAGCAGAACTACAGGGTTGGACGAGCAGTACTTC	CASRTTGLDEQYF
-	TRBD1	TRBV7-8	TRBJ1-5	TGTGCCAGCAGCTTAAAGACAGGGAACCAGCCCCAGCATTTT	CASSLKTGNQPQHF
-	-	TRBV5-1	TRBJ1-1	TGCGCCAGCAGCTTGATTGTGGACAGAGAAGCTTTCTTT	CASSLIVDREAFF
-	-	TRBV9	TRBJ2-2	TGTGCCAGCAGCATCTCCCAAGTTCACACCGGGGAGCTGTTTTTT	CASSISQVHTGELFF
-	TRBD1	TRBV29-1	TRBJ2-5	TGCAGCGCGAGGGGACAGCGAGAGACCCAGTACTTC	CSARGQRETQYF
-	TRBD2	TRBV19	TRBJ2-1	TGTGCCAGTAGTGCTCTAGCGGATTACAATGAGCAGTTCTTC	CASSALADYNEQFF
-	-	TRBV15	TRBJ1-1	TGTGCCACCAGCCGACAGAAGACATCCCGGGCCACTGAAGCTTTCTTT	CATSRQKTSRATEAFF
-	-	TRBV18	TRBJ1-1	TGTGCCAGCTCACCTAGGGTCCTACGTGAAGCTTTCTTT	CASSPRVLREAFF
-	-	TRBV28	TRBJ2-3	TGTGCCAGTAATACCGGGGCAGAAGGGCGGGATACGCAGTATTTT	CASNTGAEGRDTQYF
-	-	TRBV14	TRBJ2-7	TGTGCCAGCAGGCGATCAGGGGACCCCTACGAGCAGTACTTC	CASRRSGDPYEQYF
-	-	TRBV15	TRBJ2-4	TGTGCCACCAGCACCATGGAGAGAGGCAAAAACATTCAGTACTTC	CATSTMERGKNIQYF
-	TRBD2	TRBV5-6	TRBJ2-5	TGTGCCAGCAGCTTGTCCGTTCTAGCGGGCTCCAGCGGGGAGACCCAGTACTTC	CASSLSVLAGSSGETQYF
-	-	TRBV19	TRBJ1-5	TGTGCCAGTACTCATAGGGGGGATCAGCCCCAGCATTTT	CASTHRGDQPQHF
-	-	TRBV6-1	TRBJ1-3	TGTGCCAGCACCACCGGTGAGAGAAACACCATATATTTT	CASTTGERNTIYF
-	TRBD1	TRBV18	TRBJ1-1	TGTGCCAGCTCACAAGGACAGGCCAGATTGAACACTGAAGCTTTCTTT	CASSQGQARLNTEAFF
once	TRBD2	TRBV2	TRBJ2-1	TGTGCCAGCACCAATATAGCGGGTACCCCTAACAATGAGCAGTTCTTC	CASTNIAGTPNNEQFF
-	-	TRBV5-1	TRBJ2-3	TGCGCCAGCAGAGTGTCCACAGATACGCAGTATTTT	CASRVSTDTQYF
-	-	TRBV6-6	TRBJ1-1	TGTGCCAGCACATTTCGGGGGAACACTGAAGCTTTCTTT	CASTFRGNTEAFF
-	TRBD2	TRBV5-1	TRBJ2-7	TGCGCCAGCAGCTTGGGGCGGACTAGCGGGATCTCCTACGAGCAGTACTTC	CASSLGRTSGISYEQYF
-	TRBD2	TRBV28	TRBJ2-1	TGTGCCAGCACCTCGGGCGGGAGGGCCGAGAATGAGCAGTTCTTC	CASTSGGRAENEQFF
-	-	TRBV5-3	TRBJ2-7	TGTGCCAGAAGCTTGAATGGGGCTACCTACGAGCAGTACTTC	CARSLNGATYEQYF
-	TRBD2	TRBV28	TRBJ2-1	TGTGCCAGCAGTTTAAGCTCGGGACTAGCGGGATACAATGAGCAGTTCTTC	CASSLSSGLAGYNEQFF
-	TRBD2	TRBV28	TRBJ2-3	TGTGCCAGCAGTCTAGCGGGAGGGTTCACAGATACGCAGTATTTT	CASSLAGGFTDTQYF
once	TRBD2	TRBV5-4	TRBJ2-2	TGTGCCAGCAGCGTGACTAGCGGGACCACCGGGGAGCTGTTTTTT	CASSVTSGTTGELFF
-	-	TRBV5-1	TRBJ1-1	TGCGCCAGCAGCTACCAAAATGAAGGGGACACTGAAGCTTTCTTT	CASSYQNEGDTEAFF
-	-	TRBV28	TRBJ1-2	TGTGCCAGCAGTTTAGGGGGCGGCTACACCTTC	CASSLGGGYTF
-	TRBD2	TRBV6-5	TRBJ2-3	TGTGCCAGCAGAGAACTAGCGTGGAAAGATACGCAGTATTTT	CASRELAWKDTQYF
-	-	TRBV2	TRBJ1-2	TGTGCCAGCAGTGAGGTCGGAAAGACTAACTATGGCTACACCTTC	CASSEVGKTNYGYTF
once	TRBD1	TRBV18	TRBJ2-7	TGTGCCAGCTCACCACGCGGGACAGGGACTGGGGACGAGCAGTACTTC	CASSPRGTGTGDEQYF
-	TRBD2	TRBV14	TRBJ2-3	TGTGCCAGCAGCCAAGATTGGGTACTAGCGGACACAGATACGCAGTATTTT	CASSQDWVLADTDTQYF
-	-	TRBV4-1	TRBJ2-5	TGCGCCAGCAGCCCGGCCGGAGGGTTGGACCAAGAGACCCAGTACTTC	CASSPAGGLDQETQYF
-	-	TRBV18	TRBJ1-1	TGTGCCAGCTCACCGTCTTCAGGTACCAGAGCTTTCTTT	CASSPSSGTRAFF